A selection of T cell receptor beta chains follows, all from one sample in a study of T cell changes during pregnancy in multiple sclerosis. Generated by immunoSEQ multiplex PCR, the TCRdb table keeps only in-frame clones and is missing some. The repertoire includes tens of thousands of clones, approximately 91% of them detected once, and approximately 3.3% sits in the top ten. Sequencing was performed on peripheral blood, taken before pregnancy. The receptors were gathered from a female donor with multiple sclerosis, enrolled in a pregnancy study. Each CDR3 is given with its conserved first and last residue. A D gene is named only where the DNA matches it firmly. The listing skips clone size in some rows; elsewhere it reads once, few, many or a size class.

NA	TRBV30	NA	TRBJ1-1	TGTGCCTGGAGTCCGCAGGGGCGTAGCACTGAAGCTTTCTTT	CAWSPQGRSTEAFF
NA	TRBV7-3	once	TRBJ2-5	TGTGCCAGCAGCCCAGCGAGATCGGAGACCCAGTACTTC	CASSPARSETQYF
TRBD1	TRBV19	NA	TRBJ1-5	TGTGCCAGTTCCGACAGGGGCAGCAATCAGCCCCAGCATTTT	CASSDRGSNQPQHF
TRBD1	TRBV5-1	NA	TRBJ2-7	TGCGCCAGCAGCCCCGGGGACAGAGCCTACGAGCAGTACTTC	CASSPGDRAYEQYF
TRBD1	TRBV19	NA	TRBJ1-5	TGTGCCAGCGGTTCAGGGGGCGCCTTGGGTAGCAATCAGCCCCAGCATTTT	CASGSGGALGSNQPQHF
TRBD2	TRBV11-1	NA	TRBJ2-5	TGTGCCAGCAGCTCCCGACTCGGGAGGGCCGTTGAGACCCAGTACTTC	CASSSRLGRAVETQYF
NA	TRBV30	NA	TRBJ1-2	TGTGCCTGGAGCCCCGGGCAGGGAGGGTCCTATGGCTACACCTTC	CAWSPGQGGSYGYTF
NA	TRBV19	NA	TRBJ2-5	TGTGCCAGTAGTATTGAGTGGGGGGGGCAGACCCAGTACTTC	CASSIEWGGQTQYF
NA	TRBV2	NA	TRBJ2-6	TGTGCCAGCAGTGACCGCTACAGCTTCTCTGGGGCCAACGTCCTGACTTTC	CASSDRYSFSGANVLTF
TRBD1	TRBV19	NA	TRBJ1-2	TGTGCCAGTGCACAGGGGGCGGATGGCTACACCTTC	CASAQGADGYTF
NA	TRBV30	NA	TRBJ1-5	TGTGCCTGGAGTCCCACCGTCGGGAGTCAGCCCCAGCATTTT	CAWSPTVGSQPQHF
TRBD1	TRBV6-1	NA	TRBJ1-2	TGTGCCAGCAGTGAAACTCTATCGACAGGGCCCTATGGCTACACCTTC	CASSETLSTGPYGYTF
TRBD2	TRBV6-1	NA	TRBJ2-7	TGTGCCAGTTCACCCGGCGGGAGGGCCTCCGAGCAGTACTTC	CASSPGGRASEQYF
TRBD2	TRBV30	NA	TRBJ2-7	TGTGCCTGGAGTGTATCAGCGGGAGGGCGGAGAACCTACGAGCAGTACTTC	CAWSVSAGGRRTYEQYF
NA	TRBV27	NA	TRBJ2-7	TGTGCCAGCAGTTCAGGACAGTTCTCCTACGAGCAGTACTTC	CASSSGQFSYEQYF
TRBD1	TRBV7-9	NA	TRBJ2-7	TGTGCCAGCAGCTCACCGGGACAGGGCTACGAGCAGTACTTC	CASSSPGQGYEQYF
NA	TRBV6-1	NA	TRBJ1-5	TGTGCCAGCAGGAACACCAATCAGCCCCAGCATTTT	CASRNTNQPQHF
TRBD2	TRBV6-5	NA	TRBJ2-2	TGTGCCAGCAGGCGGCAGCGGGGAAACACCGGGGAGCTGTTTTTT	CASRRQRGNTGELFF
NA	TRBV6-8	NA	TRBJ2-1	TGTGCCAGCAGTCAACCTCGCCGGGGGGCCTGCAATGAGCAGTTCTTC	CASSQPRRGACNEQFF
NA	TRBV5-1	NA	TRBJ2-3	TGCGCCAGCAGTTTCCGACAGGACACAGATACGCAGTATTTT	CASSFRQDTDTQYF
NA	TRBV2	NA	TRBJ2-6	TGTGCCAGCAGTGGAACAGCTGGGGCCAACGTCCTGACTTTC	CASSGTAGANVLTF
TRBD2	TRBV5-1	NA	TRBJ2-3	TGCGCCAGCAGCTTGGGACTAGCGGGGGGGGCCACACAAGATACGCAGTATTTT	CASSLGLAGGATQDTQYF
TRBD1	TRBV9	NA	TRBJ2-2	TGTGCCAGCAGCGTAGAAGGTTGGACAGGGAACACCGGGGAGCTGTTTTTT	CASSVEGWTGNTGELFF
NA	TRBV7-2	NA	TRBJ1-2	TGTGCCAGCAGTCCTACCTATGGCTACACCTTC	CASSPTYGYTF
NA	TRBV9	NA	TRBJ2-3	TGTGCCAGCAGCCAAGGACTCCTAGATACGCAGTATTTT	CASSQGLLDTQYF
TRBD1	TRBV5-4	NA	TRBJ1-1	TGTGCCAGCACCGAACGGACAGGGAAGGAGGCCACTGAAGCTTTCTTT	CASTERTGKEATEAFF
TRBD1	TRBV30	NA	TRBJ1-2	TGTGCCTGGACCGGACAGGGATGGTCTGCTAACTATGGCTACACCTTC	CAWTGQGWSANYGYTF
NA	TRBV27	NA	TRBJ1-1	TGTGCCAGCAGTTTTAATACGGGGGGGACTGAAGCTTTCTTT	CASSFNTGGTEAFF
NA	TRBV7-6	NA	TRBJ2-4	TGTGCCAGCAGCCTTCCCTGGGCCGGTGCCGCCAAAAACATTCAGTACTTC	CASSLPWAGAAKNIQYF
NA	TRBV5-4	NA	TRBJ2-5	TGTGCCAGCAGCTTGACAGAGTACCAAGAGACCCAGTACTTC	CASSLTEYQETQYF
NA	TRBV19	NA	TRBJ2-5	TGTGCCAGTAGTACAGGACAGCCGCAGATCCAAGAGACCCAGTACTTC	CASSTGQPQIQETQYF
NA	TRBV9	NA	TRBJ1-1	TGTGCCAGCAGCCGCAATCCGGAGGGCACTGAAGCTTTCTTT	CASSRNPEGTEAFF
NA	TRBV18	NA	TRBJ2-3	TGTGCCAGCTCACTGCAGGTCAGCACAGATACGCAGTATTTT	CASSLQVSTDTQYF
TRBD2	TRBV9	once	TRBJ2-7	TGTGCCAGCAGCGTAGGGGGGACTAGCGGGGATTACGAGCAGTACTTC	CASSVGGTSGDYEQYF
TRBD2	TRBV7-3	NA	TRBJ2-1	TGTGCCAGCAGCACGACCGGGGGGGACAATGAGCAGTTCTTC	CASSTTGGDNEQFF
TRBD2	TRBV5-1	NA	TRBJ2-5	TGCGCCAGCAGCTTGGCCGGAGCGGGGGCACAAGAGACCCAGTACTTC	CASSLAGAGAQETQYF
TRBD1	TRBV27	NA	TRBJ2-1	TGTGCCAGCAGTTCCGTCCGGACAGGGGGCCCTAATGAGCAGTTCTTC	CASSSVRTGGPNEQFF
NA	TRBV29-1	NA	TRBJ2-7	TGCAGCGTTCAAAGAGACAGGTTCTCCTACGAGCAGTACTTC	CSVQRDRFSYEQYF
NA	TRBV7-9	once	TRBJ1-1	TGTGCCAGCAGCTTCAGTGCGAACACTGAAGCTTTCTTT	CASSFSANTEAFF
TRBD2	TRBV5-1	NA	TRBJ2-1	TGCGCCAGCAGCCTTACCGGGACTAGCAATGAGCAGTTCTTC	CASSLTGTSNEQFF